The 24 T cell receptor beta chains below all came from one sample that was sequenced in a study of blood T cell repertoires in COVID-19. Libraries were prepared by immunoSEQ multiplex PCR; TCRdb keeps only in-frame clonotypes and omits some of them. The sample comprises more than 25,000 clones, around 87% of which are singletons, and 5% to 6% rests with the top ten. Sequenced material: peripheral blood. The receptors come from a man aged 55 to 70 with active COVID-19.

This chain links TRBV29-1 with TRBJ1-1; no clear D gene. The CDR3 contains 12 residues. Between the trimmed V and J ends, which lost 8 bases and 2 bases, there was a span of 12 bases. The V gene's germline CDR1 is SQVTM and CDR2 ANQGSEA. The CDR3 sequence is CSFGSGNTEAFF. In nucleotides, the CDR3 is TGCAGCTTCGGGAGTGGAAACACTGAAGCTTTCTTT.

The V call is TRBV18, the J call TRBJ1-1; D unresolved. Trimming stripped 2 bases from V and 1 base from J, with 11 bases between. Germline CDR1 and CDR2: KGHSH and LQKENI. CDR3 length: 15 amino acids. This CDR3 is CASSPSGYTNTEAFF. The CDR3 DNA is TGTGCCAGCTCACCATCGGGATACACGAACACTGAAGCTTTCTTT.

J is TRBJ2-3 and V is TRBV30, with TRBD1 as a possible D gene (6 bases). The CDR3 length is 15 residues. Per germline, CDR1 GTSNPN and CDR2 SVGIG (reference sequence). The V end was cut by 3 bases, the J end by 1 base, with 14 bases between. In DNA form, the CDR3 reads TGTGCCTGGAGCCTAGGGCCAGGGGGCACAGATACGCAGTATTTT. Residues: CAWSLGPGGTDTQYF.

The chain uses TRBV30 and TRBJ2-7; TRBD2 matches at 7 bases. With V trimmed by 0 bases and J by 0 bases, 5 bases remained unmatched. The CDR3 loop spans 15 amino acids. The germline CDR1 and CDR2 sequences are GTSNPN and SVGIG (reference sequence). The CDR3 DNA sequence: TGTGCCTGGAGTGTACCTCCTAGCGGCTCCTACGAGCAGTACTTC. Translated, it gives CAWSVPPSGSYEQYF.

The rearrangement links TRBV11-3 to TRBJ2-2, with 9 bases matching TRBD1. This CDR3 is 17 amino acids long. In germline, CDR1 is SGHNT, CDR2 YENEEA. V lost 5 bases and J lost 7; bases outside the gene matches: 14. DNA of the CDR3: TGTGCCAGCAGCGACTGGAAGGGACAGGGTACCGGCGGGGAGCTGTTTTTT. Amino acids: CASSDWKGQGTGGELFF.

This chain uses TRBV2 with TRBJ2-7, with TRBD1 identical over 10 bases. Germline V gene lookup returns CDR1 SNHLY and CDR2 FYNNEI. This CDR3 spans 15 amino acids. J lost 6 bases, V lost 5 bases, and 10 bases had no gene match. The CDR3 here is CASSSEGTGASEQYF. For the CDR3, the DNA is TGTGCCAGCAGTTCGGAGGGGACAGGGGCGTCCGAGCAGTACTTC.

V is TRBV18 and J is TRBJ2-3; maybe TRBD2 (6 bases). Trimming shortened V by 7 bases and J by 3 bases, and 14 bases separated the two germline ends. The CDR3 is 14 amino acids. Germline CDR1 KGHSH, CDR2 LQKENI. CDR3 DNA: TGTGCCAGCTTACGATGGGGGGAGACAGATACGCAGTATTTT. It encodes CASLRWGETDTQYF.

V usage is TRBV25-1 and J usage is TRBJ1-2; D is unclear. CDR1 and CDR2 from the germline V gene are MGHDK and SYGVNS. Deletions cut 3 bases from V and 8 bases from J, with 13 bases between. The CDR3 is 13 residues long. The CDR3 DNA reads as TGTGCCAGCAGTGACCCGGGTGTTCGGGGCTACACCTTC. It codes for CASSDPGVRGYTF.

V and J are TRBV7-6 and TRBJ1-2; a weak D match, TRBD1 (6 bases). V lost 0 bases, J lost 8 bases, and 10 bases lay in between. Germline V lookup: CDR1 SGHVS, CDR2 FNYEAQ. The CDR3 length is 13 residues. The DNA of the CDR3 is TGTGCCAGCAGCTTAGCGGCAGGGGACGGCTACACCTTC. Its translation: CASSLAAGDGYTF.

The rearrangement uses TRBV7-9 and TRBJ1-1; the D gene is possibly TRBD1 (6 bases). This CDR3 has 16 amino acids. Germline assignment: CDR1 SEHNR and CDR2 FQNEAQ (reference sequence). Trimming shortened V by 0 bases and J by 1 base, and 12 bases separated the two germline ends. The CDR3 is CASSLAGTGRNTEAFF. CDR3 nucleotides: TGTGCCAGCAGCTTAGCAGGAACAGGGAGGAACACTGAAGCTTTCTTT. Variable domain in full (rest from reference TRBV7-9 and TRBJ1-1): DTGVSQNPRHKITKRGQNVTFRCDPISEHNRLYWYRQTLGQGPEFLTYFQNEAQLEKSRLLSDRFSAERPKGSFSTLEIQRTEQGDSAMYLCASSLAGTGRNTEAFFGQGTRLTVV.

A few counts support this clone. This chain connects TRBV10-1 to TRBJ2-7; D might be TRBD1 (5 bases). V was cut by 6 bases and J by 5 bases, with 14 bases left in between. This CDR3 contains 13 residues. Germline CDR1 and CDR2: WNHNN and SYGVQD (reference sequence). CDR3 in amino acids: CASSAAVGHEQYF. The CDR3 bases are TGCGCCAGCAGCGCTGCGGTGGGGCACGAGCAGTACTTC.

The chain is built from TRBV11-2 and TRBJ1-2, with D maybe TRBD1 (6 bases). In germline, CDR1 is SGHAT, CDR2 FQNNGV. V lost 1 base and J 8 bases, leaving 20 bases between the germline ends. The CDR3 is 16 residues long. The CDR3 loop reads CASSLGRGQGKRGYTF. CDR3 DNA sequence: TGTGCCAGCAGCTTAGGGAGAGGGCAGGGGAAACGGGGCTACACCTTC.

The V and J genes are TRBV7-2 and TRBJ1-3; D remains unclear. The germline CDR1 and CDR2 sequences are SGHTA and FQGNSA. The CDR3 is made up of 16 amino acids. V lost 0 bases to trimming and J lost 1 base, with 10 bases between them. CDR3 loop: CASSLAVLSSGNTIYF. The CDR3 bases are TGTGCCAGCAGCTTAGCAGTGCTATCTTCTGGAAACACCATATATTTT.

The chain employs TRBV7-9 and TRBJ2-2; TRBD1 agrees at 11 bases. The CDR3 covers 16 residues. The germline V gene has CDR1 SEHNR and CDR2 FQNEAQ (reference sequence). J lost 6 bases, V lost 1 base, and 4 bases had no gene match. CDR3 loop: CASSLGTGGPSGELFF. The CDR3 DNA sequence: TGTGCCAGCAGCTTAGGGACAGGGGGCCCCTCCGGGGAGCTGTTTTTT.

This sequence joins TRBV7-2 and TRBJ1-4, with 7 bases fitting TRBD1. Trimming at V came to 2 bases and at J to 4 bases, leaving 4 bases not matched to a gene. CDR3 length: 15 amino acids. CDR1 and CDR2 from the germline V gene are SGHTA and FQGNSA. CDR3 region: CASSLRGQHNEKLFF. CDR3 nucleotide sequence: TGTGCCAGCAGCTTAAGGGGACAGCATAATGAAAAACTGTTTTTT.

A few counts support this clone. The V gene is TRBV10-3, the J gene TRBJ1-6, with 7 positions matching TRBD1. Trimming took 0 bases from V and 9 from J; bases not matched to a gene: 5. Germline CDR1 and CDR2: ENHRY and SYGVKD. The CDR3 extends over 15 amino acids. The CDR3 loop reads CAISESAGGFSPLHF. DNA for the CDR3: TGTGCCATCAGTGAGTCCGCAGGGGGTTTTTCACCCCTCCACTTT.

Only a few counts were recorded for this clone. The gene calls are TRBV7-3 and TRBJ2-3; TRBD2 matches at 7 bases. This CDR3 contains 15 residues. Germline V lookup: CDR1 SGHTA, CDR2 FQGTGA. V gave up 3 bases and J gave up 7 bases; unmatched junction bases: 10. The CDR3 nucleotides read TGTGCCAGCAGCTTTAATAGCGGGCCCCCTTATACGCAGTATTTT. Its translation: CASSFNSGPPYTQYF. Full variable domain (remainder filled in from reference TRBV7-3 and TRBJ2-3): GAGVSQTPSNKVTEKGKYVELRCDPISGHTALYWYRQSLGQGPEFLIYFQGTGAADDSGLPNDRFFAVRPEGSVSTLKIQRTERGDSAVYLCASSFNSGPPYTQYFGPGTRLTVL.

The sample holds a few counts of this clone. The chain carries TRBV6-1 and TRBJ2-1; 9 bases map to TRBD2. CDR1 and CDR2 from the germline V gene are MNHNS and SASEGT. After removal of 4 bases from V and 7 bases from J, the junction contained 17 bases not matched to a gene. This CDR3 has 18 amino acids. The CDR3 nucleotides read TGTGCCAGCAGTGCCCATTGGAGTCGGCGGGGGGGCCTAAATGAGCAGTTCTTC. Encoded protein: CASSAHWSRRGGLNEQFF.

This clone occurred once. This chain uses TRBV27 with TRBJ2-7; 7 nucleotides agree with TRBD2. Germline V gene sequence: CDR1 MNHEY, CDR2 SMNVEV (reference sequence). The CDR3 is 15 residues long. Losses at the gene ends were 2 bases for V and 2 bases for J; bases not matched to a gene: 6. In DNA form, the CDR3 reads TGTGCCAGCAGTTTAACGGCGGGGGAGGCCTACGAGCAGTACTTC. It codes for CASSLTAGEAYEQYF.

The chain uses TRBV3-1 (or the pseudogene TRBV3-2) and TRBJ2-7; D is unclear. This CDR3 region has 12 residues. Trimming left V 0 bases short and J 4 bases short, with 4 bases between. The germline V gene has CDR1 LGHDT and CDR2 YNNKEL (reference sequence). The CDR3 is CASSQESYEQYF. CDR3 bases: TGTGCCAGCAGCCAAGAGAGTTACGAGCAGTACTTC.

V gene TRBV29-1 combines with J gene TRBJ2-7, with 7 bases lining up with TRBD1. The CDR3 runs to 13 residues. The J segment lost 0 bases and the V segment lost 7 bases, leaving 6 bases of the junction unmatched. Germline V CDR1 and CDR2: SQVTM, ANQGSEA. CDR3 loop: CSAGQLSSYEQYF. The CDR3 DNA reads TGCAGCGCGGGACAGTTGAGCTCCTACGAGCAGTACTTC.

Here the CDR3 DNA reads TGCGCCAGCAGCTTGGCGGGTCAGACGAACACCGGGGAGCTGTTTTTT. Translated: CASSLAGQTNTGELFF. The chain uses TRBV5-1 and TRBJ2-2; no definite D call. The CDR3 has 16 amino acids. Trimming shortened V by 0 bases and J by 0 bases, and 9 bases separated the two germline ends. The germline V gene has CDR1 SGHRS and CDR2 YFSETQ.

This chain links TRBV2 with TRBJ2-3; the D is unclear. The CDR3 length is 10 residues. Trimming pared 8 bases from V and 7 bases from J, leaving 7 bases between. From germline, CDR1 is SNHLY and CDR2 FYNNEI. The CDR3 nucleotides are TGTGCCAGCGATAACTATACGCAGTATTTT. Translated: CASDNYTQYF.

The gene calls are TRBV5-1 and TRBJ1-4, with D unclear. Germline V gene sequence: CDR1 SGHRS, CDR2 YFSETQ. With 0 bases removed from V and 2 bases from J, the gap between germline ends came to 11 bases. This CDR3 spans 16 amino acids. CDR3 bases: TGCGCCAGCAGCTTGGATGGTCTCGCGACTAATGAAAAACTGTTTTTT. Translation gives CASSLDGLATNEKLFF.